The source of this TCR beta chain is a study of control samples from healthy donors and cancer patients. This CDR3 has 15 amino acids. The junction had 4 bases not matched to a gene; V was cut back by 6 bases and J by 2 bases. The germline gives CDR1 MNHEY, CDR2 SVGAGI. Method: immunoSEQ multiplex PCR; TCRdb's copy keeps in-frame clones and lacks some. The sample has about 70,000 clones; under 90% are singletons. Sequenced: blood. This TCR derives from a man aged 50 to 60 in good health. The chain employs TRBV6-5 and TRBJ2-7, with TRBD2 identical over 13 bases. CDR3: CASSPGTSGTYEQYF. The CDR3 nucleotides are TGTGCCAGCAGCCCCGGGACTAGCGGGACCTACGAGCAGTACTTC.